What follows describes a single TCR beta chain. This sample is drawn from a study of control samples from healthy donors and cancer patients. CDR1 and CDR2 from the germline V gene are SGHRS and YFSETQ. The length of the CDR3 is 15 residues. The trim removed 0 bases at V and 7 bases at J, leaving 7 bases unmatched. The table came from immunoSEQ multiplex PCR; TCRdb's copy has only in-frame clones and leaves some out. This table holds around 26,000 clones, about 81% found once. This chain uses TRBV5-1 with TRBJ2-7; 10 nucleotides align to TRBD1. Material: PBMCs. The sequence was obtained from a man aged 55 to 70 with colorectal cancer. This CDR3 reads CASSLGGQGVGEQYF. CDR3 DNA sequence: TGCGCCAGCAGCTTGGGTGGACAGGGGGTAGGGGAGCAGTACTTC.